These 17 T cell receptor beta chains share one sample of origin, sequenced in a study of T cells in tumors after PD-1 blockade. Libraries were prepared by immunoSEQ multiplex PCR; TCRdb keeps only in-frame clonotypes and omits some of them. The data contain more than 8,000 clones, approximately 70% of them seen just once; the ten biggest clones take up approximately 5%. This sample comprised tumor tissue, obtained after anti-PD-1 treatment. The receptors were sampled from a human donor with basal cell carcinoma.

The chain employs TRBV19 and TRBJ2-2; D might be TRBD1 (5 bases). The CDR3 consists of 14 residues. V was shortened by 5 bases and J by 4 bases, with 11 bases between the two germline ends. The germline V gene encodes CDR1 LNHDA and CDR2 SQIVND (reference sequence). CDR3 in amino acids: CASSSPGSTGELFF. CDR3 DNA: TGTGCCAGTAGTTCTCCAGGGTCCACCGGGGAGCTGTTTTTT.

This clone is judged medium-sized. The J gene is TRBJ1-6, the V gene TRBV7-6; D gene uncertain. The CDR3 is 13 amino acids. The V end lost 1 base, the J end lost 8 bases, and 6 bases lay between the germline ends. The germline V gene has CDR1 SGHVS and CDR2 FNYEAQ. CDR3 coding DNA: TGTGCCAGCAGCTTAGGATTAGATTCACCCCTCCACTTT. This sequence encodes CASSLGLDSPLHF.

The CDR3 DNA is TGTGCCAGCAGCAAACGGGACAGGACCATTTCACCCCTCCACTTT. It encodes CASSKRDRTISPLHF. The V call is TRBV21-1, the J call TRBJ1-6; the table gives TRBD1 as D, unverified against the DNA. TRBV21-1 is labeled a pseudogene. There are 15 residues in the CDR3.

The chain employs TRBV3-1 (or the pseudogene TRBV3-2) and TRBJ1-1; D gene ambiguous. Germline CDR1 LGHDT, CDR2 YNNKEL (reference sequence). V dropped 1 base and J dropped 4 bases, with 1 base sitting between them. This CDR3 contains 11 residues. CDR3: CASSQGTEAFF. CDR3 bases: TGTGCCAGCAGCCAAGGCACTGAAGCTTTCTTT.

This chain connects TRBV3-1 (or the pseudogene TRBV3-2) to TRBJ2-2, with 9 positions matching TRBD1. CDR3 size: 16 residues. The V and J ends lost 5 bases and 5 bases, in that order; junction bases with no gene match: 9. The germline gives CDR1 LGHDT, CDR2 YNNKEL (reference sequence). The CDR3 nucleotides are TGTGCCAGCAGCGTCGAACAGGGGGCAGGTACCGGGGAGCTGTTTTTT. It specifies CASSVEQGAGTGELFF.

The chain recombines TRBV30 with TRBJ2-5; D is undetermined. The CDR3 totals 11 residues. Germline assignment: CDR1 GTSNPN and CDR2 SVGIG (reference sequence). V was cut by 3 bases and J by 5 bases, with 7 bases left in between. The chain's CDR3 is CAWRSWETQYF. In nucleotides, the CDR3 is TGTGCCTGGAGGTCTTGGGAGACCCAGTACTTC.

V is TRBV30 and J is TRBJ2-7, with D unresolved. The germline V and J ends were trimmed by 0 bases and 6 bases, with 12 bases remaining between them. Germline CDR1 GTSNPN, CDR2 SVGIG (reference sequence). This CDR3 comprises 13 residues. CDR3 nucleotide sequence: TGTGCCTGGAGTGTACTCGCCCCCCGCGAGCAGTACTTC. Residues: CAWSVLAPREQYF. Variable domain in full (rest from reference TRBV30 and TRBJ2-7): SQTIHQWPATLVQPVGSPLSLECTVEGTSNPNLYWYRQAAGRGLQLLFYSVGIGQISSEVPQNLSASRPQDRQFILSSKKLLLSDSGFYLCAWSVLAPREQYFGPGTRLTVT.

The V and J genes are TRBV19 and TRBJ1-5; TRBD1 aligns across 11 bases. V lost 5 bases, J lost 8 bases, and 5 bases stayed unmatched. The CDR3 has 14 amino acids. The germline V gene encodes CDR1 LNHDA and CDR2 SQIVND (reference sequence). For the CDR3, the DNA is TGTGCCAGTAGTCGGACAGGGGGCGATGAGCCCCAGCATTTT. This codes for CASSRTGGDEPQHF.

The chain is built from TRBV12-3 or TRBV12-4 and TRBJ2-1; TRBD1 aligns across 10 bases. The CDR3 is 13 amino acids. The V segment lost 6 bases and the J segment 9 bases; nucleotides outside the gene matches: 5. The CDR3 reads CASRLGTGVEQFF. CDR3 DNA sequence: TGTGCCAGCAGGCTTGGGACAGGGGTTGAGCAGTTCTTC.

The V gene is TRBV7-2, the J gene TRBJ2-1; TRBD2 agrees at 9 bases. The CDR3 consists of 15 residues. The trim removed 4 bases at V and 5 bases at J, leaving 6 bases unmatched. The germline gives CDR1 SGHTA, CDR2 FQGNSA. CDR3 in amino acids: CASSYAAGGNNEQFF. Here the CDR3 DNA reads TGTGCCAGCAGCTACGCCGCGGGGGGGAACAATGAGCAGTTCTTC.

This chain joins TRBV3-1 (or the pseudogene TRBV3-2) and TRBJ2-1; D not certain. The CDR3 is made up of 15 amino acids. CDR1 is LGHDT, CDR2 YNNKEL, per germline (reference sequence). The V gene lost 0 bases and the J gene lost 4 bases, with 10 bases spanning the gap. CDR3 loop: CASSQDGGEYNEQFF. The CDR3 DNA reads TGTGCCAGCAGCCAAGATGGTGGCGAGTACAATGAGCAGTTCTTC.

A few counts support this clone. The chain uses TRBV9 and TRBJ2-2, with D perhaps TRBD1 (5 bases). The germline gives CDR1 SGDLS, CDR2 YYNGEE. V was trimmed by 5 bases and J by 7 bases, leaving 12 bases between them. The CDR3 consists of 13 residues. The CDR3: CASRAGLFGELFF. CDR3 coding DNA: TGTGCCAGCAGGGCAGGGTTGTTCGGGGAGCTGTTTTTT.

The count of this clone is one. The chain uses TRBV5-4 and TRBJ2-5, with D possibly TRBD1 on 6 matching bases. CDR3 size: 13 residues. Germline V gene sequence: CDR1 SGHNT, CDR2 YYREEE (reference sequence). Trimming pared 2 bases from V and 2 bases from J, leaving 7 bases between. CDR3 sequence: CASSFDRQETQYF. The CDR3 region has the DNA TGTGCCAGCAGCTTTGACAGGCAAGAGACCCAGTACTTC. Full variable domain (rest looked up from reference TRBV5-4 and TRBJ2-5): ETGVTQSPTHLIKTRGQQVTLRCSSQSGHNTVSWYQQALGQGPQFIFQYYREEENGRGNFPPRFSGLQFPNYSSELNVNALELDDSALYLCASSFDRQETQYFGPGTRLLVL.

The V call is TRBV5-7, the J call TRBJ2-3; 9 positions agree with TRBD2. TRBV5-7 is an open reading frame whose function is uncertain. V gave up 0 bases and J gave up 4 bases; unmatched junction bases: 6. The CDR3 totals 16 residues. CDR3 protein: CASSLGRGGLSDTQYF. For the CDR3, the DNA is TGTGCCAGCAGCTTGGGGCGGGGGGGCCTCTCAGATACGCAGTATTTT.

The chain has TRBV5-4 and TRBJ1-2; TRBD1 is a possible D gene (5 bases). Germline V gene sequence: CDR1 SGHNT, CDR2 YYREEE (reference sequence). With 2 bases removed from V and 2 bases from J, the gap between germline ends came to 10 bases. The CDR3 is 14 residues long. CDR3 sequence: CASSFLPGNYGYTF. The CDR3 DNA follows: TGTGCCAGCAGCTTCCTTCCAGGGAACTATGGCTACACCTTC.

The gene calls are TRBV5-1 and TRBJ2-1, with TRBD2 identical over 13 bases. V lost 4 bases to trimming and J lost 1 base; unmatched junction nucleotides: 5. This CDR3 is built from 17 residues. The V gene's germline CDR1 is SGHRS and CDR2 YFSETQ. CDR3 DNA: TGCGCCAGCAGCCCTCGGACTAGCGGGGGTTCCTACAATGAGCAGTTCTTC. It translates to CASSPRTSGGSYNEQFF.

The rearrangement uses TRBV29-1 and TRBJ2-7; D uncertain. This CDR3 region has 14 residues. The V gene's germline CDR1 is SQVTM and CDR2 ANQGSEA. The V gene lost 8 bases and the J gene lost 2 bases, with 19 bases spanning the gap. CDR3 nucleotide sequence: TGCAGCACCACCGGAGCTTTACCCCCCTACGAGCAGTACTTC. Its protein is CSTTGALPPYEQYF.